A single sample gave rise to the 15 T cell receptor beta chains below, sequenced in a study of T cell responses to AZD1222 COVID-19 vaccine. The repertoire was sequenced with immunoSEQ multiplex PCR; TCRdb's copy has only in-frame clones and lacks some. This table holds about 140,000 clones, 85% to 95% found once. The sample here was peripheral blood, taken after recovery from COVID-19. The receptors were sampled from an adult who had recovered from COVID-19.

This rearrangement joins TRBV3-1 (or the pseudogene TRBV3-2) to TRBJ2-7, with 7 positions matching TRBD2. The trim removed 1 base at V and 3 bases at J, leaving 3 bases unmatched. Germline-derived CDR1 and CDR2 are LGHDT and YNNKEL (reference sequence). The CDR3 is made up of 14 amino acids. In DNA form, the CDR3 reads TGTGCCAGCAGCCAAGGGCCGGGGGGCTACGAGCAGTACTTC. Residues: CASSQGPGGYEQYF.

This chain connects TRBV9 to TRBJ2-3, with a possible D match to TRBD1 (6 bases). V lost 0 bases and J 4 bases, leaving 9 bases between the germline ends. Germline-derived CDR1 and CDR2 are SGDLS and YYNGEE. The CDR3 has 14 amino acids. Written as DNA, the CDR3 is TGTGCCAGCAGCGTAGGAACAGGGCCAGATACGCAGTATTTT. Translated: CASSVGTGPDTQYF.

This chain uses TRBV13 with TRBJ1-2; 9 nucleotides agree with TRBD1. V shed 5 bases and J 4 bases; nucleotides not matched to a gene: 20. From germline, CDR1 is PRHDT and CDR2 FYEKMQ (reference sequence). CDR3 length: 19 residues. Here the CDR3 DNA reads TGTGCCAGCAGCCTAAGCGACGGGACAGGGCCTACGAACACCTATGGCTACACCTTC. It yields the protein CASSLSDGTGPTNTYGYTF. Filled out from reference TRBV13 and TRBJ1-2, the complete variable domain reads AAGVIQSPRHLIKEKRETATLKCYPIPRHDTVYWYQQGPGQDPQFLISFYEKMQSDKGSIPDRFSAQQFSDYHSELNMSSLELGDSALYFCASSLSDGTGPTNTYGYTFGSGTRLTVV.

J is TRBJ2-1 and V is TRBV10-2; D remains ambiguous. Germline-derived CDR1 and CDR2 are WSHSY and SAAADI. V lost 4 bases and J 5 bases, leaving 6 bases between the germline ends. The CDR3 spans 12 residues. In nucleotides, the CDR3 is TGCGCCAGCAGTGTACTTGACAATGAGCAGTTCTTC. It encodes CASSVLDNEQFF.

This rearrangement joins TRBV6-5 to TRBJ2-5; 9 bases are a match to TRBD2. CDR1 is MNHEY, CDR2 SVGAGI, per germline. The CDR3 covers 16 residues. V lost 2 bases to trimming and J lost 4 bases; unmatched junction nucleotides: 8. The CDR3 DNA is TGTGCCAGCAGTTACGAGCCTAGCGGGATTGTAGAGACCCAGTACTTC. Translation gives CASSYEPSGIVETQYF.

The V gene is TRBV27, the J gene TRBJ2-7, with D possibly being TRBD2 (6 bases). The CDR3 covers 13 residues. Germline CDR1 and CDR2: MNHEY and SMNVEV (reference sequence). Trimming pared 3 bases from V and 0 bases from J, leaving 6 bases between. The CDR3, as DNA: TGTGCCAGCAGTTTGGAGGGCTCCTACGAGCAGTACTTC. Translating it yields CASSLEGSYEQYF.

This clone was counted once. This chain connects TRBV3-1 (or the pseudogene TRBV3-2) to TRBJ1-1; 7 bases map to TRBD1. The V and J ends lost 0 bases and 11 bases, in that order; junction bases with no gene match: 9. The germline V gene encodes CDR1 LGHDT and CDR2 YNNKEL (reference sequence). This CDR3 has 14 amino acids. CDR3 bases: TGTGCCAGCAGCCAAGACCCAGGGGGAGCAAGGGCTTTCTTT. This encodes CASSQDPGGARAFF.

This clone appeared a single time. The chain couples TRBV3-1 (or the pseudogene TRBV3-2) to TRBJ1-5, with 10 positions matching TRBD1. Unmatched junction bases numbered 2, after V lost 3 bases and J lost 3 bases. The CDR3 runs 15 residues. CDR1 and CDR2 (germline): LGHDT, YNNKEL (reference sequence). CDR3 DNA sequence: TGTGCCAGCAGCCAGGGGACAGGGGTCAATCAGCCCCAGCATTTT. Protein: CASSQGTGVNQPQHF.

This clone was recorded a few times. This chain uses TRBV5-1 with TRBJ1-1; D is perhaps TRBD1 (6 bases). This CDR3 is 15 amino acids long. V lost 4 bases and J 3 bases, leaving 16 bases between the germline ends. Per germline, CDR1 SGHRS and CDR2 YFSETQ. The CDR3 here is CASSPQEGGDTEAFF. For the CDR3, the DNA is TGCGCCAGCAGCCCGCAGGAGGGGGGAGACACTGAAGCTTTCTTT.

The rearrangement links TRBV28 to TRBJ2-7; no clear D gene. V was trimmed by 5 bases and J by 5 bases, leaving 10 bases between them. The CDR3 extends over 12 amino acids. Germline V CDR1 and CDR2: MDHEN, SYDVKM. Here the CDR3 DNA reads TGTGCCAGCAGTACCCGAGGCGACGAGCAGTACTTC. As protein: CASSTRGDEQYF.

This clone is a singleton in its sample. V gene TRBV4-1 combines with J gene TRBJ2-1; TRBD2 agrees at 8 bases. The germline gives CDR1 MGHRA, CDR2 YSYEKL. The V and J ends lost 6 bases and 2 bases, in that order; junction bases with no gene match: 3. The CDR3 has 14 residues. CDR3 loop: CASSSGTTYNEQFF. The CDR3 region has the DNA TGCGCCAGCAGTAGCGGGACTACCTACAATGAGCAGTTCTTC.

The V call is TRBV28, the J call TRBJ1-5; 11 nucleotides match TRBD1. J gave up 1 base and V 8 bases, and 16 bases lay outside the gene matches. Germline loops: CDR1 MDHEN, CDR2 SYDVKM. This CDR3 contains 19 residues. The DNA of the CDR3 is TGTGCCAGCCGACTCCCCGGGACAGGGGGATTAGGGAGCAATCAGCCCCAGCATTTT. Translating it yields CASRLPGTGGLGSNQPQHF.

This chain joins TRBV29-1 and TRBJ2-7; D uncertain. This CDR3 comprises 14 residues. V gave up 2 bases and J gave up 0 bases, with 11 bases separating them. Germline V gives CDR1 SQVTM, CDR2 ANQGSEA. CDR3 amino acids: CSVEIQPSSYEQYF. The CDR3 DNA reads TGCAGCGTTGAAATCCAGCCGAGCTCCTACGAGCAGTACTTC.

This rearrangement joins TRBV7-9 to TRBJ2-1, with TRBD2 identical over 7 bases. The junction had 13 bases not matched to a gene; V was cut back by 1 base and J by 7 bases. This CDR3 contains 17 residues. Germline CDR1 is SEHNR and CDR2 is FQNEAQ (reference sequence). The CDR3 region is CASSLGGGRGLWNEQFF. CDR3 nucleotides: TGTGCCAGCAGCTTAGGAGGTGGGAGGGGCCTTTGGAATGAGCAGTTCTTC.

The V call is TRBV4-1, the J call TRBJ2-7; D may correspond to TRBD1 or TRBD2 (6 bases each). V gave up 4 bases and J gave up 2 bases, with 18 bases separating them. Germline CDR1 reads MGHRA; CDR2 reads YSYEKL. CDR3 length: 16 amino acids. The CDR3 region has the DNA TGCGCCAGCAGCCTGACGGGGGCGAGCGGAGCCTACGAGCAGTACTTC. Its protein is CASSLTGASGAYEQYF.